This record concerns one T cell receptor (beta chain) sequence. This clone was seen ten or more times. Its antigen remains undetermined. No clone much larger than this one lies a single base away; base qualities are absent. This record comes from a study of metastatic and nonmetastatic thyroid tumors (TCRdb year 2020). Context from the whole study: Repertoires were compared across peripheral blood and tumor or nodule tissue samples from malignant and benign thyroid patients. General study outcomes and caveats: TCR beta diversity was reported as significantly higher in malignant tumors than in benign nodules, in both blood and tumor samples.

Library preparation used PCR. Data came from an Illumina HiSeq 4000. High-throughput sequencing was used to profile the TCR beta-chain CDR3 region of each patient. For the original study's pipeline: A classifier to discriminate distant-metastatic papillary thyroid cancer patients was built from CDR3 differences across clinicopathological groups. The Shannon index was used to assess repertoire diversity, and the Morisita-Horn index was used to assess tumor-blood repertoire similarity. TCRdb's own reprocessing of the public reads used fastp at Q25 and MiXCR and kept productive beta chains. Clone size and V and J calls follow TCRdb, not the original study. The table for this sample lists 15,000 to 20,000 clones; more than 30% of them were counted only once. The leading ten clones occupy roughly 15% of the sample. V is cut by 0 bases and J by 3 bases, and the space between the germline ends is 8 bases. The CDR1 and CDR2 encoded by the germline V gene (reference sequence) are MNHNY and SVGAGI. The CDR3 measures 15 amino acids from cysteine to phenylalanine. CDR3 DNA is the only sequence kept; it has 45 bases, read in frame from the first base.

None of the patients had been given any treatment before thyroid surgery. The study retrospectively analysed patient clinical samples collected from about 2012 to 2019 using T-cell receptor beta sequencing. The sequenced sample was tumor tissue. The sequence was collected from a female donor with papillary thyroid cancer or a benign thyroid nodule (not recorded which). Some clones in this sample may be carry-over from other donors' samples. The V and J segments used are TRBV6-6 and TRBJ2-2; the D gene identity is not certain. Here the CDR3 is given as CASSYSSAYTGELFF. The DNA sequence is TGTGCCAGCAGTTACTCGTCAGCTTACACCGGGGAGCTGTTTTTT.